Below, 14 T cell receptor beta chains from the same sample are listed, as sequenced in a study of blood T cell repertoires in COVID-19. Produced via immunoSEQ multiplex PCR; TCRdb's table is partial and in-frame only. The table includes just over 150,000 clones, approximately 86% detected once. The sequencing input was peripheral blood. Receptors originate from a woman in her 70s with acute or convalescent COVID-19.

The rearrangement uses TRBV6-5 and TRBJ1-1; 7 bases are shared with TRBD1. Germline loops: CDR1 MNHEY, CDR2 SVGAGI. There are 13 residues in the CDR3. Trimming removed 10 bases from V and 0 bases from J; junction bases left unmatched: 5. The CDR3 region has the DNA TGTGCCACTTCACAGGGGATGAACACTGAAGCTTTCTTT. Translation: CATSQGMNTEAFF.

This clone was seen a single time. The rearrangement uses TRBV11-3 and TRBJ2-1; a possible D gene is TRBD1 (5 bases). Germline CDR1 SGHNT, CDR2 YENEEA. The CDR3 extends over 19 amino acids. V lost 0 bases to trimming and J lost 2 bases, with 20 bases between them. CDR3 bases: TGTGCCAGCAGCTTAGACCCCGTAGGTCCACAGGATACCTACAATGAGCAGTTCTTC. It encodes CASSLDPVGPQDTYNEQFF.

The chain recombines TRBV6-1 with TRBJ1-4; unclear D gene. The CDR3 runs to 14 residues. The germline CDR1 and CDR2 sequences are MNHNS and SASEGT. Trimming pared 1 base from V and 7 bases from J, leaving 10 bases between. CDR3 sequence reads: CASSEGPTGEKLFF. The CDR3 DNA follows: TGTGCCAGCAGTGAAGGCCCTACCGGTGAAAAACTGTTTTTT.

The V gene is TRBV7-8, the J gene TRBJ2-1, with 11 bases lining up with TRBD2. This CDR3 has 17 amino acids. Germline V gene sequence: CDR1 SGHVS, CDR2 FQNEAQ. Trimming at V came to 5 bases and at J to 5 bases, leaving 11 bases not matched to a gene. DNA for the CDR3: TGTGCCAGCAGCGATACTAAGACTAGCGGGGAAAACAATGAGCAGTTCTTC. The encoded protein is CASSDTKTSGENNEQFF.

The chain is built from TRBV6-2 or TRBV6-3 and TRBJ2-1; 11 nucleotides align to TRBD2. This CDR3 region has 17 residues. J lost 7 bases, V lost 0 bases, and 8 bases had no gene match. Germline assignment: CDR1 MNHEY and CDR2 SVGEGT. CDR3 DNA: TGTGCCAGCAGTTACTCTGGTAGCGGGGGGGCTCGGAATGAGCAGTTCTTC. Protein: CASSYSGSGGARNEQFF.

The chain couples TRBV11-2 to TRBJ1-2, with D tentatively TRBD1 (6 bases). The CDR3 sequence is 16 residues long. The germline gives CDR1 SGHAT, CDR2 FQNNGV. The V end was cut by 2 bases, the J end by 8 bases, with 21 bases between. The CDR3 protein is CASSLRTATYGLGYTF. CDR3 bases: TGTGCCAGCAGCTTACGGACAGCGACCTATGGGTTGGGCTACACCTTC.

J is TRBJ2-5 and V is TRBV20-1; tentatively, D is TRBD2 (6 bases). From germline, CDR1 is DFQATT and CDR2 SNEGSKA (reference sequence). The CDR3 contains 16 residues. Between the trimmed V and J ends, which lost 3 bases and 7 bases, there was a span of 24 bases. The CDR3 coding sequence is TGCAGTGCTAGTCGCGCGGGGAGAGTAAGGAGTGGGACCCAGTACTTC. Amino acids: CSASRAGRVRSGTQYF.

The rearrangement uses TRBV4-2 and TRBJ1-1; a possible D gene is TRBD1 (5 bases). V lost 4 bases to trimming and J lost 3 bases, with 15 bases between them. From germline, CDR1 is LGHNA and CDR2 YNFKEQ. The CDR3 is made up of 15 amino acids. Written as DNA, the CDR3 is TGTGCCAGCAGCCCAGGGCAGGAAAGGTACACTGAAGCTTTCTTT. Translated: CASSPGQERYTEAFF.

Turning to this clone: This CDR3 fails to terminate in the conserved phenylalanine or tryptophan, so it likely reflects a read error. The DNA is left out, because the CDR3 cannot be placed on it with certainty; the CDR3 is given as TCRdb lists it. The chain is built from TRBV30 and TRBJ2-7; the table's D call TRBD2 went unverified against the DNA. The CDR3 length equals 9 residues, ends included. Germline-derived CDR1 and CDR2 are GTSNPN and SVGIG (reference sequence). The CDR3 sequence is CAWRRGLGL.

This chain links TRBV7-2 with TRBJ2-7; 8 nucleotides line up with TRBD2. Trimming removed 8 bases from V and 0 bases from J; junction bases left unmatched: 15. CDR1 is SGHTA and CDR2 is FQGNSA in the germline V gene. This CDR3 spans 17 amino acids. The CDR3 reads CASAGPLRGASSYEQYF. DNA of the CDR3: TGTGCCAGCGCCGGGCCCTTGCGGGGGGCCAGCTCCTACGAGCAGTACTTC.

This sequence joins TRBV13 and TRBJ2-7; unclear D gene. The CDR3 has 11 residues. Trimming removed 5 bases from V and 5 bases from J, with 7 bases in between. Germline V CDR1 and CDR2: PRHDT, FYEKMQ (reference sequence). Here the CDR3 reads CASSQENEQYF. For the CDR3, the DNA is TGTGCCAGCAGCCAGGAAAACGAGCAGTACTTC.

The table lists this clone with a count of one. This chain joins TRBV4-1 and TRBJ2-7; 10 bases fit TRBD2. Losses at the gene ends were 3 bases for V and 2 bases for J; bases not matched to a gene: 13. The CDR3 contains 18 residues. Germline CDR1 and CDR2: MGHRA and YSYEKL. The CDR3 loop reads CASSQNASGGFFTYEQYV. As DNA, the CDR3 is TGCGCCAGCAGCCAGAACGCTAGCGGGGGATTCTTTACCTACGAGCAGTACGTC.

This chain joins TRBV4-3 and TRBJ2-7; weak D call: TRBD2 (6 bases). V lost 1 base and J 0 bases, leaving 13 bases between the germline ends. Germline-derived CDR1 and CDR2 are LGHNA and YSLEER. The CDR3 length is 16 residues. The DNA of the CDR3 is TGCGCCAGCAGCCAAGGAAGTGGAGGGGTCTCCTACGAGCAGTACTTC. Protein product: CASSQGSGGVSYEQYF.

The genes are TRBV13 and TRBJ1-2; no firm D call. Germline values: CDR1 PRHDT, CDR2 FYEKMQ (reference sequence). CDR3 size: 15 residues. V dropped 1 base and J dropped 6 bases, with 15 bases sitting between them. CDR3 bases: TGTGCCAGCAGCTTAGTGGTACCCCTCGAGGATGGCTACACCTTC. It is translated as CASSLVVPLEDGYTF.